The rows below give T cell receptor beta chains drawn from one sample of a study of T-cell reconstitution after alpha-beta-depleted transplantation in children. In TCRdb, the PCR reads were re-called with MiXCR into one record per CDR3 protein. The sample contains 90,000 to 100,000 distinct CDR3 sequences, about 22% of which appear only once. Source: PBMCs, taken before TCRalphabeta/CD19-depleted stem cell transplant. These receptors were obtained from a boy between 2 and 10 years old with acute lymphoblastic leukemia, due to receive a stem cell transplant. CDR3s include the opening cysteine and the closing phenylalanine or tryptophan. Fields, in order: D gene, V gene, clone size, J gene, CDR3 DNA, CDR3 protein. D genes are given only for firm matches. Expanded clones are given a class, and other clones once, few, many or no size at all.

D gene: -
V gene: TRBV5-1
clone size: -
J gene: TRBJ2-3
CDR3 DNA: TGCGCCAGCAGCTTGGGATCACAGGGCCCCACAGATACGCAGTATTTT
CDR3 protein: CASSLGSQGPTDTQYF

D gene: -
V gene: TRBV12-3/TRBV12-4
clone size: -
J gene: TRBJ2-1
CDR3 DNA: TGTGCCAGCAGTTTATCTCCTTTGGTTGAGCAGTTCTTC
CDR3 protein: CASSLSPLVEQFF

D gene: -
V gene: TRBV3-1
clone size: -
J gene: TRBJ1-5
CDR3 DNA: TGTGCCAGCAGCCAAGATTCTTGGACAGCCACTCCCCAGCCCCAGCATTTT
CDR3 protein: CASSQDSWTATPQPQHF

D gene: -
V gene: TRBV18
clone size: -
J gene: TRBJ1-6
CDR3 DNA: TGTGCCAGCTCACCCAGCCATTCACCCCTCCACTTT
CDR3 protein: CASSPSHSPLHF

D gene: TRBD2
V gene: TRBV12-3/TRBV12-4
clone size: -
J gene: TRBJ2-5
CDR3 DNA: TGTGCCAGCAAGACTAGCAACCTCGAGACCCAGTACTTC
CDR3 protein: CASKTSNLETQYF

D gene: TRBD2
V gene: TRBV9
clone size: few
J gene: TRBJ2-2
CDR3 DNA: TGTGCCAGCAGCGTAGCTAGCGGGAGAAGCACCGGGGAGCTGTTTTTT
CDR3 protein: CASSVASGRSTGELFF

D gene: TRBD2
V gene: TRBV29-1
clone size: -
J gene: TRBJ2-3
CDR3 DNA: TGCAGCGGACTTCTAGCGGGAGCAGGGGATACGCAGTATTTT
CDR3 protein: CSGLLAGAGDTQYF

D gene: TRBD2
V gene: TRBV4-3
clone size: few
J gene: TRBJ2-2
CDR3 DNA: TGCGCCAGCAGCCAAGAAGCGGGAGCTGTAGCCGGGGAGCTGTTTTTT
CDR3 protein: CASSQEAGAVAGELFF

D gene: TRBD2
V gene: TRBV20-1
clone size: -
J gene: TRBJ2-1
CDR3 DNA: TGCAGTGCTTACGGACTAGCGGTTACAAATGAGCAGTTCTTC
CDR3 protein: CSAYGLAVTNEQFF

D gene: -
V gene: TRBV29-1
clone size: -
J gene: TRBJ1-1
CDR3 DNA: TGCAGCGCTCACAGTAGGGGGAACACTGAAGCTTTCTTT
CDR3 protein: CSAHSRGNTEAFF

D gene: TRBD1
V gene: TRBV5-1
clone size: few
J gene: TRBJ2-7
CDR3 DNA: TGCGCCAGCAGCTTGGGGTGGGACAGTACCTACGAGCAGTACTTC
CDR3 protein: CASSLGWDSTYEQYF

D gene: -
V gene: TRBV5-1
clone size: few
J gene: TRBJ1-1
CDR3 DNA: TGCGCCAGCAGCTTGGAACGGGCGGCTGAAGCTTTCTTT
CDR3 protein: CASSLERAAEAFF

D gene: -
V gene: TRBV20-1
clone size: few
J gene: TRBJ2-3
CDR3 DNA: TGCAGTGCTGGGCCCGGGGGCAACACAGATACGCAGTATTTT
CDR3 protein: CSAGPGGNTDTQYF

D gene: -
V gene: TRBV12-3/TRBV12-4
clone size: many
J gene: TRBJ2-5
CDR3 DNA: TGTGCCAGCAGCCGGAACAGGTGGGAGACCCAGTACTTC
CDR3 protein: CASSRNRWETQYF